The clone carrying this T cell receptor (beta chain) occurred a few times. The data belong to a study of blood T cells in healthy people across ages. Together with a sample-barcoded 5' primer, a J-beta primer mix was included in a second PCR lasting roughly 6 to 12 cycles. One entry per CDR3 protein results from TCRdb running MiXCR on the 5' RACE reads. Of about 780,000 distinct CDR3 sequences in the sample, about 42% were seen once. Sequenced sample: blood. The sequence derives from a man older than 75 in good health.

The CDR3 DNA is TGTGCCAGCAGCTTAGAGATTAGCGGACTGGAGCAGTTCTTC. It encodes CASSLEISGLEQFF. The chain carries TRBV7-2 and TRBJ2-1; D may be TRBD2 (6 bases). Germline loops: CDR1 SGHTA, CDR2 FQGNSA. The V end lost 1 base, the J end lost 10 bases, and 14 bases lay between the germline ends. The CDR3 is 14 residues long.